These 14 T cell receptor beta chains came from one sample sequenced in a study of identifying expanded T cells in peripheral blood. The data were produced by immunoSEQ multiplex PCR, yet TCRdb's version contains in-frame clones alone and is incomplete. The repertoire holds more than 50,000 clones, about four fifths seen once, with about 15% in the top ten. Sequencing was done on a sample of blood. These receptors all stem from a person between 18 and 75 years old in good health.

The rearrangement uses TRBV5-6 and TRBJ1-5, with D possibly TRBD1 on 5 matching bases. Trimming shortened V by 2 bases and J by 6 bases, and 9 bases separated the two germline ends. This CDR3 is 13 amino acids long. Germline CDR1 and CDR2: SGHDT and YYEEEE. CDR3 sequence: CASSFRVGQPQHF. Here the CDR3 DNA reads TGTGCCAGCAGCTTCAGGGTTGGTCAGCCCCAGCATTTT.

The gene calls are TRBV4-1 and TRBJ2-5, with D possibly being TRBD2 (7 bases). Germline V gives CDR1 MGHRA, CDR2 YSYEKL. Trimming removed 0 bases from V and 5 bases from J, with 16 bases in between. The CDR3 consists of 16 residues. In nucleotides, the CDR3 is TGCGCCAGCAGCCAAGATAGCCGGGGGGCTTTCGAGACCCAGTACTTC. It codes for CASSQDSRGAFETQYF.

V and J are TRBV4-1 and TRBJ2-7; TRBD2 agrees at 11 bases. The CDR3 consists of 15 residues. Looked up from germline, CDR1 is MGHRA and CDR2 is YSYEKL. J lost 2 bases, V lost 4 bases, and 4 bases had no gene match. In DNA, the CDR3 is TGCGCCAGCAGCCTCGGGACTAGCGGTACCTACGAGCAGTACTTC. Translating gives CASSLGTSGTYEQYF.

CDR3 protein: CAWSEVMNTEAFF. CDR3 sequence (DNA): TGTGCCTGGAGTGAAGTGATGAACACTGAAGCTTTCTTT. The chain carries TRBV30 and TRBJ1-1; no reliable D call. The CDR3 runs to 13 residues. V lost 1 base, J lost 0 bases, and 6 bases lay in between. From germline, CDR1 is GTSNPN and CDR2 SVGIG (reference sequence).

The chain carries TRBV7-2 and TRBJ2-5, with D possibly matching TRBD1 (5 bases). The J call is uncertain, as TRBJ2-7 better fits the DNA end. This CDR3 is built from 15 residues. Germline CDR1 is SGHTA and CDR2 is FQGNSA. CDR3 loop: CASSLDTQGRLEQYF. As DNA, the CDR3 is TGTGCCAGCAGCTTAGACACCCAGGGAAGGCTCGAGCAGTACTTC.

The CDR3 DNA sequence: TGTGCCAGCAGTTACTCGGGGAGGGCGAACAATGAGCAGTTCTTC. Protein: CASSYSGRANNEQFF. The chain carries TRBV6-5 and TRBJ2-1, with 7 bases lining up with TRBD2. Germline CDR1 and CDR2: MNHEY and SVGAGI. V lost 0 bases to trimming and J lost 5 bases; unmatched junction nucleotides: 4. This CDR3 comprises 15 residues.

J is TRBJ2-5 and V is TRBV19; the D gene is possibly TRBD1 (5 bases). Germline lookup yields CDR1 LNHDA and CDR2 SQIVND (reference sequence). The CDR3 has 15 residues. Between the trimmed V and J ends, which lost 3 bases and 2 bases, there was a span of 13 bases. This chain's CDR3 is CASSIGGSGQETQYF. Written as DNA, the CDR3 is TGTGCCAGTAGTATTGGCGGATCAGGGCAAGAGACCCAGTACTTC.

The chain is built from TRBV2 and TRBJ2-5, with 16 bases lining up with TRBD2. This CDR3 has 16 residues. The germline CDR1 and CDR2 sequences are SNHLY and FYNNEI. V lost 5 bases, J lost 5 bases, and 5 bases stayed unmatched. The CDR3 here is CASSLWGLAGGETQYF. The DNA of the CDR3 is TGTGCCAGCAGTCTCTGGGGACTAGCGGGAGGGGAGACCCAGTACTTC.

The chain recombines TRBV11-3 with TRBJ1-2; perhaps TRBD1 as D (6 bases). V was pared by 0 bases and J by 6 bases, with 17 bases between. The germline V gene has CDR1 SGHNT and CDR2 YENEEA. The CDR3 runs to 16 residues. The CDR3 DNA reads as TGTGCCAGCAGCTTAGATAATACAGGGTCGGGTGATGGCTACACCTTC. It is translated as CASSLDNTGSGDGYTF.

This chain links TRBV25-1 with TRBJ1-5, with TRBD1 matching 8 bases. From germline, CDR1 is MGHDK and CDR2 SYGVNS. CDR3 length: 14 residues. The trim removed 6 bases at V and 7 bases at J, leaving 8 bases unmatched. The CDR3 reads CASSPSGQDQPQHF. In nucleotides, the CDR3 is TGTGCCAGCAGCCCCTCGGGACAGGACCAGCCCCAGCATTTT.

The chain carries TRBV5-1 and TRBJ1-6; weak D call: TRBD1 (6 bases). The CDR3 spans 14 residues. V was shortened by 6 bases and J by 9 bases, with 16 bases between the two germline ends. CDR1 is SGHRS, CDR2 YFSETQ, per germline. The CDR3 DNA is TGCGCCAGCAACCCTGCAGGGGTCGGTTCACCCCTCCACTTT. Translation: CASNPAGVGSPLHF.

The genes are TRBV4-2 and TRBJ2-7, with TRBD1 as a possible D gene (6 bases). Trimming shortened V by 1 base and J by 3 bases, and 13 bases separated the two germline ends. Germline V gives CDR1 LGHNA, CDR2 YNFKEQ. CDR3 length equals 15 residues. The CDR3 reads CASSQGIEQGYEQYF. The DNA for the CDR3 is TGTGCCAGCAGCCAAGGAATCGAACAGGGCTACGAGCAGTACTTC.

CDR3 sequence (DNA): TGTGCCAGTAGTATTGGCCGGGCCGATGAGCAGTTCTTC. This sequence encodes CASSIGRADEQFF. V gene TRBV19 combines with J gene TRBJ2-1; D unclear. The CDR3 runs 13 residues. The V gene's germline CDR1 is LNHDA and CDR2 SQIVND (reference sequence). V was pared by 3 bases and J by 8 bases, with 11 bases between. Full variable domain (remainder filled in from reference TRBV19 and TRBJ2-1): DGGITQSPKYLFRKEGQNVTLSCEQNLNHDAMYWYRQDPGQGLRLIYYSQIVNDFQKGDIAEGYSVSREKKESFPLTVTSAQKNPTAFYLCASSIGRADEQFFGPGTRLTVL.

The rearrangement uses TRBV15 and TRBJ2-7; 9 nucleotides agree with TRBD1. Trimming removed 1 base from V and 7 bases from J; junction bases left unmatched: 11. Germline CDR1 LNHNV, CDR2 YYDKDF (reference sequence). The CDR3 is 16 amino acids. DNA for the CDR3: TGTGCCACCAGCAGAGGTCAGGGGACAGGGTCAGAGGAGCAGTACTTC. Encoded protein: CATSRGQGTGSEEQYF.